This TCR beta chain was captured by sequencing in a study of T-cell memory formation after mild COVID-19. The V end was cut by 3 bases, the J end by 11 bases, with 16 bases between. Germline V gene sequence: CDR1 MNHEY, CDR2 SMNVEV (reference sequence). The CDR3 is 14 amino acids. MiXCR, run by TCRdb on the 5' RACE reads, gives a single entry per CDR3 protein. The data show about 390,000 distinct CDR3 sequences, roughly 15% seen once. Sequencing used PBMCs or a T cell subset sorted from them (not recorded which). The chain employs TRBV27 and TRBJ2-2, with D perhaps matching TRBD2 (5 bases). The TCR was taken from a man aged 18 to 30 who had mild COVID-19 (a few samples of this study predate the infection). Cell type and time point are not known. CDR3: CASSLGPSPGELFF. The CDR3 DNA is TGTGCCAGCAGTTTGGGTCCGTCCCCGGGAGAGCTGTTTTTT.